The rows below give T cell receptor beta chains drawn from one sample of a study of blood T cell repertoires in COVID-19. TCRdb keeps only in-frame clones here, not all; method: immunoSEQ multiplex PCR. The sample includes under 200,000 clones, 82% of them seen just once. Specimen: peripheral blood. These receptors all come from a woman aged 55-75 years with COVID-19, enrolled during active disease. CDR3s include the opening cysteine and the closing phenylalanine or tryptophan. A D gene is named only where the DNA matches it firmly. The size field is filled for only some rows; it gives once, few, many or a size class.

j_call v_call clone_size d_call cdr3_nt cdr3_aa
TRBJ1-1 TRBV19 NA TRBD1 TGTGCCAGTAGTAAGGGGTGGACAGGGGCCGAGACTGAAGCTTTCTTT CASSKGWTGAETEAFF
TRBJ1-2 TRBV28 NA NA TGTGCCAGCAGCCCGACCTCGGACAGCCTAAACTATGGCTACACCTTC CASSPTSDSLNYGYTF
TRBJ1-5 TRBV12-3/TRBV12-4 NA NA TGTGCCAGCAGTTTGGGTCGGACTAATCAGCGACATTTT CASSLGRTNQRHF
TRBJ2-5 TRBV7-9 NA TRBD1 TGTGCCAGCAGACCCCGGGACAGGGGGTCACTGACTGCGGAGACCCAGTACTTC CASRPRDRGSLTAETQYF
TRBJ2-2 TRBV28 NA TRBD2 TGTGCCAGCAGTCCGCTCACTAGCGGGGGGGCCGCGAACACCGGGGAGCTGTTTTTT CASSPLTSGGAANTGELFF
TRBJ2-1 TRBV7-9 NA TRBD1 TGTGCCAGCAGCTTAGCCGACAGGGGGTCCCGGGAGTTCTTC CASSLADRGSREFF
TRBJ2-7 TRBV2 NA NA TGTGCCAGCAGTGAAGTTCACGGACAGCCTATGGAGAACCCCTACGAGCAGTACTTC CASSEVHGQPMENPYEQYF
TRBJ1-1 TRBV18 NA TRBD1 TGTGCCAGCTCACCTCAGGGGGTAGTGGGCACTGAAGCTTTCTTT CASSPQGVVGTEAFF
TRBJ1-1 TRBV6-5 NA NA TGTGCCAGTGGGCCTTTGAACACTGAAGCTTTCTTT CASGPLNTEAFF
TRBJ2-1 TRBV18 NA NA TGTGCCAGCTCACCACGAATTACGGGGGGCCGATCCTCCTACAATGAGCAGTTCTTC CASSPRITGGRSSYNEQFF
TRBJ2-5 TRBV5-4 NA TRBD1 TGTGCCAGCAGCGGGAACAGGGGAGAGACCCAGTACTTC CASSGNRGETQYF
TRBJ1-3 TRBV7-8 NA TRBD1 TGTGCCAGCAGCCCTGGGACAGGGGGAAACACCATATATTTT CASSPGTGGNTIYF
TRBJ1-3 TRBV23-1 NA NA TGCGCCAGCAGCCCACGAGATCTTACAGGGTCTGGAAACACCATATATTTT CASSPRDLTGSGNTIYF
TRBJ1-6 TRBV27 NA NA TGTGCCAGCAGTTTAATATGGGTTGGTGCGGGGGCGGCCCGAAATTCACCCCTCCACTTT CASSLIWVGAGAARNSPLHF
TRBJ2-2 TRBV7-3 NA NA TGTGCCAGCAGCTTATATCAGGGGACCGGGGAGCTGTTTTTT CASSLYQGTGELFF
TRBJ1-1 TRBV27 NA NA TGTGCCAGCAGTTTATACAGGTACACTGAAGCTTTCTTT CASSLYRYTEAFF
TRBJ1-1 TRBV10-3 NA NA TGTGCCATCAGGGATCCCACCGGGTCCACTGAAGCTTTCTTT CAIRDPTGSTEAFF
TRBJ2-3 TRBV6-5 NA TRBD1 TGTGCCAGCAGCCCGACAGGGGGGAACACAGATACGCAGTATTTT CASSPTGGNTDTQYF
TRBJ2-5 TRBV29-1 NA NA TGCAGCGTTCCTTTCGCGGGAAACCAAGAGACCCAGTACTTC CSVPFAGNQETQYF
TRBJ2-1 TRBV7-3 NA NA TGTGCCAGCAGCTTAACGGGTCAGGGCGGGGACCAGCAGTTCTTC CASSLTGQGGDQQFF
TRBJ2-3 TRBV11-2 NA NA TGTGCCAGCAGCTTAGGAGCAGATACGCAGTATTTT CASSLGADTQYF
TRBJ1-5 TRBV9 NA NA TGTGCCAGCAGCGTAACCTCAGAAAATCAGCCCCAGCATTTT CASSVTSENQPQHF
TRBJ1-2 TRBV28 NA TRBD1 TGTGCCAGCAGTTTAGTCGGGACAGGCTCGGGCGGCTACACCTTC CASSLVGTGSGGYTF
TRBJ2-2 TRBV2 NA NA TGTGCCAGCAGAGAAAGGGGGACGTCGAACACCGGGGAGCTGTTTTTT CASRERGTSNTGELFF
TRBJ2-1 TRBV7-2 NA NA TGTGCCAGCAGCTCTCGGTGGGGGGGCGGGACCTACAATGAGCAGTTCTTC CASSSRWGGGTYNEQFF
TRBJ1-2 TRBV28 few TRBD1 TGTGCCAGCAGTCCCCGGACAACAGGGGTGACTAACTATGGCTACACCTTC CASSPRTTGVTNYGYTF
TRBJ1-2 TRBV6-5 NA NA TGTGCCAGCAGCCGCACAGGCCCAGCTAACTATGGCTACACCTTC CASSRTGPANYGYTF
TRBJ1-5 TRBV11-2 NA NA TGTGCCAGCAGCTTAGATGGGCAGCTCAATCAGCCCCAGCATTTT CASSLDGQLNQPQHF
TRBJ1-2 TRBV6-4 NA TRBD1 TGTGCCAGCAGTGACTCGGTCAGGGGGCTTAATGGCTACACCTTC CASSDSVRGLNGYTF
TRBJ2-2 TRBV28 NA NA TGTGCCAGCAGTTTATCCGCGGTTAGGGAGCTGTTTTTT CASSLSAVRELFF
TRBJ2-7 TRBV5-1 NA TRBD1 TGCGCCAGCAGCTTGGCGGGACAGGGGGCCTACGAGCAGTACTTC CASSLAGQGAYEQYF
TRBJ1-5 TRBV18 NA TRBD1 TGTGCCAGCTCACCATCTAGTACAGGGGCAAATCAGCCCCAGCATTTT CASSPSSTGANQPQHF
TRBJ1-3 TRBV19 NA TRBD1 TGTGCCAGTAGTCCGTCCGGGACAGGTTCCGGAAACACCATATATTTT CASSPSGTGSGNTIYF
TRBJ2-7 TRBV6-2/TRBV6-3 NA TRBD1 TGTGCCAGCAGTTACTCGCGAGGGACAGGGGGCATAGGAAACGAGCAGTACTTC CASSYSRGTGGIGNEQYF
TRBJ1-5 TRBV24-1 few NA TGTGCCACCAGTGGGTCCGGACGGACAACGACGGAGCCCCAGCATTTT CATSGSGRTTTEPQHF
TRBJ1-6 TRBV6-5 NA NA TGTGCCAGCAGAGCGATAGGGGAGGATTCACCCCTCCACTTT CASRAIGEDSPLHF
TRBJ2-3 TRBV7-2 NA TRBD2 TGTGCCAGCAGCTTAGTGGGGCCGACTAGCGGGGGCGATACGCAGTATTTT CASSLVGPTSGGDTQYF